The clone carrying this TCR beta chain was recorded once. In the study's own analysis: Estimates of nucleated cell counts were drawn from the amplification of reference gene primers. Using immunoSEQ multiplex PCR, the repertoire was profiled, and TCRdb retains in-frame clones only, with some absent. D and trimming were read from the DNA, whereas the V and J calls and clone size are those reported in that table. The sample lists 250,000 or so clones, more than 75% occurring once. The germline V gene encodes CDR1 SGHRS and CDR2 YFSETQ. The CDR3 length is 16 residues. V lost 2 bases to trimming and J lost 6 bases; unmatched junction nucleotides: 11. This sample is drawn from a study of blood T cell repertoires in COVID-19. Study background: Spain, Italy and the United States supplied samples that represented acute and convalescent COVID-19.

The clonotype comes from a woman aged 40 to 50 who had recovered from COVID-19. The chain carries TRBV5-1 and TRBJ2-1; 7 bases match TRBD1. The sample taken for sequencing was peripheral blood. CDR3 nucleotides: TGCGCCAGCAGCTTTACAGGGGCGTACGGTACCAATGAGCAGTTCTTC. This codes for CASSFTGAYGTNEQFF.